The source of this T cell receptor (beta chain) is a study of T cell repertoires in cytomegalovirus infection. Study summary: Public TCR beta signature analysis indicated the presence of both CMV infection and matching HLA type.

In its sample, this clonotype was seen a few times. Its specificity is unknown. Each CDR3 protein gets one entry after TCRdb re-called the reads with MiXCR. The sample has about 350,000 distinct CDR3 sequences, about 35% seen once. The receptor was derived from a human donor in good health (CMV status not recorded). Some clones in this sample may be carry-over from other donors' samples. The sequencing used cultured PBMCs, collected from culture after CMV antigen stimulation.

The CDR3 reads CASSGGGQYNQPQHF. The CDR3 nucleotides are TGTGCCAGCAGTGGTGGAGGACAGTACAATCAGCCCCAGCATTTT. V gene TRBV28 combines with J gene TRBJ1-5, with D tentatively TRBD1 (6 bases). This CDR3 comprises 15 residues. Germline V CDR1 and CDR2: MDHEN, SYDVKM. With 5 bases removed from V and 3 bases from J, the gap between germline ends came to 14 bases.